This record covers a single TCR beta chain. The data were obtained in a study of blood T cells in healthy people across ages. For the second PCR, which ran for 7 to 11 cycles, a sample-barcoded 5' primer and a J-beta primer mix were used. TCRdb used MiXCR to reprocess the 5' RACE reads, holding one entry per CDR3 protein. The sample lists approximately 960,000 distinct CDR3 sequences, roughly 28% occurring once. The CDR3 loop spans 12 amino acids. CDR1 MNHEY and CDR2 SVGAGI come from the germline V gene. Trimming shortened V by 5 bases and J by 3 bases, and 6 bases separated the two germline ends. The sample was also reused in another study, on T cells of mothers and their children.

The genes are TRBV6-5 and TRBJ2-3, with D unresolved. This receptor was taken from a woman aged 40 to 49 in good health. What was sequenced was blood. In DNA form, the CDR3 reads TGTGCCAGCAGTCACACAACAGATACGCAGTATTTT. Translation gives CASSHTTDTQYF.